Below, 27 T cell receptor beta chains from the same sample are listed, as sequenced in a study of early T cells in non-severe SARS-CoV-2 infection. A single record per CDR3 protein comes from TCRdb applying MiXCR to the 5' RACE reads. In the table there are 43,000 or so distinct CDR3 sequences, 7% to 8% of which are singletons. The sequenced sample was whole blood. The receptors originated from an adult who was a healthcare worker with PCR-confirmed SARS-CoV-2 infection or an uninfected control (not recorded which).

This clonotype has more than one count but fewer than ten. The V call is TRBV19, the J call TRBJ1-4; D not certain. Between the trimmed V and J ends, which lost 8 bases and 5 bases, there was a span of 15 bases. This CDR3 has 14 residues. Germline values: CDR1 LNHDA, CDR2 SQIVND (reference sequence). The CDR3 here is CASLETRLNEKLFF. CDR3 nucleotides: TGTGCCAGTTTAGAGACCCGATTGAATGAAAAACTGTTTTTT.

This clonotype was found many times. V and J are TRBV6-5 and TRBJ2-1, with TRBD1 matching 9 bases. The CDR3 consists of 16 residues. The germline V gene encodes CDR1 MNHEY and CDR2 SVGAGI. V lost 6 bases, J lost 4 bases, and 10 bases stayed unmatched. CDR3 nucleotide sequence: TGTGCCAGCAGCACAAATCCGGGACAGGGATACAATGAGCAGTTCTTC. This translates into CASSTNPGQGYNEQFF.

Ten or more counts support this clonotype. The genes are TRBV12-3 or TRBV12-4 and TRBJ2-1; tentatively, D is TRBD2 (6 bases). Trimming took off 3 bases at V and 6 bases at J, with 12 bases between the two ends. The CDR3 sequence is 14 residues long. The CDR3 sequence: CASSLERATNEQFF. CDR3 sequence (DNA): TGTGCCAGCAGTTTGGAGCGGGCCACCAATGAGCAGTTCTTC.

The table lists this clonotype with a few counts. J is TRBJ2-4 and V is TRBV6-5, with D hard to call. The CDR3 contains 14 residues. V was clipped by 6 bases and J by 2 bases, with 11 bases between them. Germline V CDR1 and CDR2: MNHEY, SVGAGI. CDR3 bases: TGTGCCAGCAGCTCCGGGTGGTCCAAAAACATTCAGTACTTC. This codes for CASSSGWSKNIQYF.

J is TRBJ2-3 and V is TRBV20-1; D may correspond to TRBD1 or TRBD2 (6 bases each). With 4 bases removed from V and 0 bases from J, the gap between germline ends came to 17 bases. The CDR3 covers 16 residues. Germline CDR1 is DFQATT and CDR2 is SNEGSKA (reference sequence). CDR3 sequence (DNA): TGCAGTGCTAATCGGGGGCCCTACAGTAGCACAGATACGCAGTATTTT. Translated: CSANRGPYSSTDTQYF.

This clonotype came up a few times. CDR3 coding DNA: TGTGCCAGCAGCTTGACCCCAGTGTCAGATACGCAGTATTTT. Translating it yields CASSLTPVSDTQYF. The genes are TRBV7-2 and TRBJ2-3; no clear D. Trimming removed 3 bases from V and 4 bases from J, with 11 bases in between. CDR1 SGHTA and CDR2 FQGNSA come from the germline V gene. The length of the CDR3 is 14 residues.

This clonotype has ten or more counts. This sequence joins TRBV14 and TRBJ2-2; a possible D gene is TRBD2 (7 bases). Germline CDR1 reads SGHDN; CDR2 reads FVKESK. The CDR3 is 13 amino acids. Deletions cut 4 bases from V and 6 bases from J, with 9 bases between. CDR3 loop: CASSRGGPGELFF. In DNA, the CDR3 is TGTGCCAGCAGCCGGGGGGGCCCCGGGGAGCTGTTTTTT.

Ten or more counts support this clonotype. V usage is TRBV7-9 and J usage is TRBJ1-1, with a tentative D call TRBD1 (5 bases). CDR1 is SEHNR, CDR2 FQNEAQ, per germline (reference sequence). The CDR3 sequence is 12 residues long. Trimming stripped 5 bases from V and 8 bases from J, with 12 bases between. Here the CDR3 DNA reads TGTGCCAGCAGCCCTGACAGCCAGGAAGCTTTCTTT. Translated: CASSPDSQEAFF.

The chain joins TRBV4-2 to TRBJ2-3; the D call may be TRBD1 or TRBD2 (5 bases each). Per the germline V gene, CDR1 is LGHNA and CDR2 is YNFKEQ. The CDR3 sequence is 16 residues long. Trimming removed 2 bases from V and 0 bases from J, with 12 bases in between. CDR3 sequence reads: CASSQPGTASTDTQYF. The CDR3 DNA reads TGTGCCAGCAGCCAACCCGGGACGGCAAGCACAGATACGCAGTATTTT.

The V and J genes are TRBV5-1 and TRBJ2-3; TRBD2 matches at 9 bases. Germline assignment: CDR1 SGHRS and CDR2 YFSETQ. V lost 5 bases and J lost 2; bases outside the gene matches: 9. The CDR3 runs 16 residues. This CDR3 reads CASSRQPSGDTDTQYF. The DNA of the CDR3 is TGCGCCAGCAGTCGCCAACCTAGCGGGGACACAGATACGCAGTATTTT.

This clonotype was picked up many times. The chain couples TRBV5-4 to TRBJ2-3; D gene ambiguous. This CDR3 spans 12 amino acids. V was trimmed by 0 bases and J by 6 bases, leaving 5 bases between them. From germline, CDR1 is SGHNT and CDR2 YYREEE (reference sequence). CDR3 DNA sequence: TGTGCCAGCAGCTTGGCGTCTGATACGCAGTATTTT. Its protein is CASSLASDTQYF. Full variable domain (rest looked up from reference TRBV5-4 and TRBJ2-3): ETGVTQSPTHLIKTRGQQVTLRCSSQSGHNTVSWYQQALGQGPQFIFQYYREEENGRGNFPPRFSGLQFPNYSSELNVNALELDDSALYLCASSLASDTQYFGPGTRLTVL.

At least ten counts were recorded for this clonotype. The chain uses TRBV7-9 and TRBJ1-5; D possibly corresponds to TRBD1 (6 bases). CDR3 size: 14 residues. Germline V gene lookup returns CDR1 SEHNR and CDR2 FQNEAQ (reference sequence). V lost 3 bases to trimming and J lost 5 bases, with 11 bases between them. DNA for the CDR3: TGTGCCAGCAGCTTTAAGGGGGAAGATCAGCCCCAGCATTTT. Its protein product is CASSFKGEDQPQHF.

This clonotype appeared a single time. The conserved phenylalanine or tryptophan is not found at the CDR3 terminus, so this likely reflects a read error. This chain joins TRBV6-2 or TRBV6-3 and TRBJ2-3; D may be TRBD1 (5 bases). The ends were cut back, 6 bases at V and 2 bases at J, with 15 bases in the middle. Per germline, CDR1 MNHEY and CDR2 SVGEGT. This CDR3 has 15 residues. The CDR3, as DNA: TGTGCCAGCAGCACGGATAGGGGCCTCACAGATACGCAGTATTAT. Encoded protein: CASSTDRGLTDTQYY.

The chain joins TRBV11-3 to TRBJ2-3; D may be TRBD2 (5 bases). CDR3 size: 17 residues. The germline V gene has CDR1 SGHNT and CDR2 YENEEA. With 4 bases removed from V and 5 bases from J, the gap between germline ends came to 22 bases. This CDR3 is CASSSLPGLEAGDTQYF. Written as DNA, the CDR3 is TGTGCCAGCAGCTCCTTACCGGGCCTAGAGGCGGGAGATACGCAGTATTTT.

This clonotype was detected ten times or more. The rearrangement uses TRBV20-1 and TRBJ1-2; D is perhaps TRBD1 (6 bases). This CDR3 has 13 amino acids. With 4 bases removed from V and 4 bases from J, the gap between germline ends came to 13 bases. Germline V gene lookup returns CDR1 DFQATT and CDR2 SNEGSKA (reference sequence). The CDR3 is CSAILGGSYGYTF. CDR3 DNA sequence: TGCAGTGCTATCCTAGGGGGGAGCTATGGCTACACCTTC.

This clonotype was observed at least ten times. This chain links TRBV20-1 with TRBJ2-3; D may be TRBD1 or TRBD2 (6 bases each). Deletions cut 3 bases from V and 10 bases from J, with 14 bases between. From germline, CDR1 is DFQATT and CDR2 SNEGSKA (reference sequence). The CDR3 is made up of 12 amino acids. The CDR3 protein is CSASYREVAQYF. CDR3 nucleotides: TGCAGTGCTAGCTACAGGGAGGTCGCGCAGTATTTT.

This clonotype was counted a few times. Here the CDR3 DNA reads TGCAGTGCTTCTAGCGGGGCCGAGACCCAGTACTTC. It translates to CSASSGAETQYF. The V call is TRBV20-1, the J call TRBJ2-5, with 9 bases identical to TRBD2. The CDR3 consists of 12 residues. CDR1 DFQATT and CDR2 SNEGSKA come from the germline V gene (reference sequence). Germline trimming cut 5 bases from V and 5 bases from J; bases unmatched to any gene: 3.

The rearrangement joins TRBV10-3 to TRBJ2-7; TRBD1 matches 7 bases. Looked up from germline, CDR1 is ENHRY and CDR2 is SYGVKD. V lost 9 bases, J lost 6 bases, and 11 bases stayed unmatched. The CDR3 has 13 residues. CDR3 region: CAISQDRAIEQYF. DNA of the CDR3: TGTGCCATTTCTCAAGACAGGGCGATCGAGCAGTACTTC.

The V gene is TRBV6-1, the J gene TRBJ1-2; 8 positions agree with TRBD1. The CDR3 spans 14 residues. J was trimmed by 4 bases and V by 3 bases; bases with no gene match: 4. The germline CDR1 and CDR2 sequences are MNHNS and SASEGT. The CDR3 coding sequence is TGTGCCAGCAGTGAGCAGGGGGCAATCTATGGCTACACCTTC. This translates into CASSEQGAIYGYTF.

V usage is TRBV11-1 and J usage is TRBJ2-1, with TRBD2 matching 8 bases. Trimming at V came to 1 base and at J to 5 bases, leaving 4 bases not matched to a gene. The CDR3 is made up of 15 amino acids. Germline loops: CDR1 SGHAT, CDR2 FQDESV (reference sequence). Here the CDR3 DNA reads TGTGCCAGCAGCTTAGGCGGGGGGAACCACAATGAGCAGTTCTTC. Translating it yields CASSLGGGNHNEQFF.

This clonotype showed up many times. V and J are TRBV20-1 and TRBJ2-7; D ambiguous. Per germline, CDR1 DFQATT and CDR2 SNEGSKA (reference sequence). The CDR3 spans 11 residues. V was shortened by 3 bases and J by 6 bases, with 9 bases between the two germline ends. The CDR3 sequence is CSASRVREQYF. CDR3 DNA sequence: TGCAGTGCTAGTCGGGTTCGCGAGCAGTACTTC.

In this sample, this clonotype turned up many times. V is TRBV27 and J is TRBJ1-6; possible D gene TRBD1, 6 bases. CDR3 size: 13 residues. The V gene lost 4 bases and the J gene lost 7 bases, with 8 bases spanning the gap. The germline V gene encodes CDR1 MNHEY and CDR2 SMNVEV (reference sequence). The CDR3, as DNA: TGTGCCAGCAGTTGGGACATAAATTCACCCCTCCACTTT. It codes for CASSWDINSPLHF.

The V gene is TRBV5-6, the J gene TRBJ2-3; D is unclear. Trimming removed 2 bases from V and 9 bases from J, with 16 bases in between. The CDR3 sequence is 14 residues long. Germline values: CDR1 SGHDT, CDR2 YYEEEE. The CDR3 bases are TGTGCCAGCAGCTTCGGACGACCCTCCCCCACGCAGTATTTT. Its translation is CASSFGRPSPTQYF.

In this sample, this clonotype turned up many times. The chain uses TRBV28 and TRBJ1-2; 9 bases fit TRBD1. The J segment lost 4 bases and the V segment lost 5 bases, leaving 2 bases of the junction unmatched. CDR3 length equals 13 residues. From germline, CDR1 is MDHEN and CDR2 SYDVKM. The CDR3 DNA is TGTGCCAGCAGTAACAGGGGGCTCTATGGCTACACCTTC. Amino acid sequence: CASSNRGLYGYTF.

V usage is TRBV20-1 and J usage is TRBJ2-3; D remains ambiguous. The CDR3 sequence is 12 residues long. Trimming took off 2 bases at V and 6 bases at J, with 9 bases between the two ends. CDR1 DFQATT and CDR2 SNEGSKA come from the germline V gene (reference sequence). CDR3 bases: TGCAGTGCTAGAACCTTAATCGATACGCAGTATTTT. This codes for CSARTLIDTQYF.

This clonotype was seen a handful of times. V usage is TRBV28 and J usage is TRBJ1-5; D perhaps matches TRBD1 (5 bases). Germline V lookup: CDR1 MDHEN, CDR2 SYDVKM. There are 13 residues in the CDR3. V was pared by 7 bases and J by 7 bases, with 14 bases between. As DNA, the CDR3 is TGTGCCAGCACCCCTGGGGCGGAGCAGCCCCAGCATTTT. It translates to CASTPGAEQPQHF.

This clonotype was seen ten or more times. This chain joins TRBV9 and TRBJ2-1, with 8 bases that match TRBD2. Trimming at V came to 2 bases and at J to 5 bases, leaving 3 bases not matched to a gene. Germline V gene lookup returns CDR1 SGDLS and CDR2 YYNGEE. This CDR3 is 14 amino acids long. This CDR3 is CASSVSGGNNEQFF. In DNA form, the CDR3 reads TGTGCCAGCAGCGTGAGCGGGGGTAACAATGAGCAGTTCTTC.